A selection of T cell receptor beta chains follows, all from one sample in a study of response to subunit inactivated influenza vaccine. TCRdb re-called the RT-PCR reads with MiXCR, one entry per CDR3 protein. The data contain fewer than 600,000 distinct CDR3 sequences, more than 7% of them seen just once; the ten biggest clones take up around 13%. The material was PBMCs from blood, obtained around 25 months after vaccination. Receptor source: a man aged 50 to 69 who received an inactivated influenza vaccine. The CDR3 runs from the conserved cysteine through the conserved F or W. A D gene is named only where the DNA matches it firmly. Rows give clone size only sometimes, using once, few, many, or a class for an expanded clone.

>TRBJ1-6|TRBV20-1|NA|NA
TGCAGTGCTAGAGTGGGTTCACCCCTCCACTTT
CSARVGSPLHF
>TRBJ2-2|TRBV14|NA|TRBD2
TGTGCCAGCAGCCTCCTAGCGGGAGGGCCGGTCAAGGCCGGGGAGCTGTTTTTT
CASSLLAGGPVKAGELFF
>TRBJ2-5|TRBV7-2|few|NA
TGTGCCAGCAGCTTTCTTAGACTAGATGGGGGGACCCAGTACTTC
CASSFLRLDGGTQYF
>TRBJ1-1|TRBV6-1|few|NA
TGTGCCAGCACTGACCGCAGAGGGTCTGAAGCTTTCTTT
CASTDRRGSEAFF
>TRBJ2-1|TRBV7-2|many|NA
TGTGCCAGCAGCTTAATCGCTAGCGTCACCTCCTACAATGAGCAGTTCTTC
CASSLIASVTSYNEQFF
>TRBJ2-3|TRBV12-5|few|NA
TGTGCTAGTGGTTTGGAAGCGACTAGCACAGATACGCAGTATTTT
CASGLEATSTDTQYF
>TRBJ2-5|TRBV4-3|few|NA
TGCGCCAGCAGCCAAAACAGGGCGCTCCAAGAGACCCAGTACTTC
CASSQNRALQETQYF
>TRBJ2-7|TRBV27|NA|NA
TGTGCCAGCAGTTTATCGCAGGGTACCGAGCAGTACTTC
CASSLSQGTEQYF
>TRBJ1-6|TRBV7-8|few|NA
TGTGCCAGCAGCTTAGCGCTAGGTAGCTCCTATAATTCACCCCTCCACTTT
CASSLALGSSYNSPLHF
>TRBJ1-4|TRBV29-1|few|NA
TGCAGCGTTGAGGGCCGAAGTGGGGATGAAAAACTGTTTTTT
CSVEGRSGDEKLFF
>TRBJ1-1|TRBV20-1|many|NA
TGCAGTGCTAGAGATAGAAGGGCCGGAGCTCTCTTCACTGAAGCTTTCTTT
CSARDRRAGALFTEAFF
>TRBJ1-1|TRBV9|few|NA
TGTGCCAGCAGCGTCGGGGGAGCACCCTCCTTGAACACTGAAGCTTTCTTT
CASSVGGAPSLNTEAFF
>TRBJ2-1|TRBV28|many|NA
TGTGCCAGCTCCGGGACGAACTCCAATGAGCAGTTCTTC
CASSGTNSNEQFF
>TRBJ2-5|TRBV7-9|NA|NA
TGTGCCAGCAGCTCCCCGCTCCAAGAGACCCAGTACTTC
CASSSPLQETQYF
>TRBJ2-7|TRBV7-2|few|TRBD1
TGTGCCAGCAGCTTAGGAGCCCGGACAGGGGGCAGGAACGAGCAGTACTTC
CASSLGARTGGRNEQYF
>TRBJ2-1|TRBV6-2/TRBV6-3|NA|NA
TGTGCCAGCAGTTACCCCGGGGCGGGCCTGAGCTCCTACAATGAGCAGTTCTTC
CASSYPGAGLSSYNEQFF
>TRBJ2-2|TRBV24-1|few|NA
TGTGCCACCAAGGGATCCCCCGGGGAGCTGTTTTTT
CATKGSPGELFF
>TRBJ1-2|TRBV6-1|NA|NA
TGTGCCAGCAGCCTATCTGGTGGGGTGGGCTATGGCTACACCTTC
CASSLSGGVGYGYTF
>TRBJ2-2|TRBV9|NA|NA
TGTGCCAGCAGCGTTCGAGGGGACTCGAACACCGGGGAGCTGTTTTTT
CASSVRGDSNTGELFF
>TRBJ2-7|TRBV12-3/TRBV12-4|NA|NA
TGTGCCAGCAGTTTGGGACCCGGGAAACACGGAGCGAAGCAGTACTTC
CASSLGPGKHGAKQYF
>TRBJ2-1|TRBV19|NA|TRBD2
TGTGCCAGTAGTATCCTAGCGGGAGGGCCCCATGAGCAGTTCTTC
CASSILAGGPHEQFF
>TRBJ2-5|TRBV27|few|NA
TGTGCCAGCAGTTTAAGGCACCAAGGGGAGACCCAGTACTTC
CASSLRHQGETQYF
>TRBJ1-2|TRBV6-6|NA|NA
TGTGCCAGCAGCCCTAGAAATGTTTATGGCTACACCTTC
CASSPRNVYGYTF
>TRBJ1-5|TRBV18|many|NA
TGTGCCAGCTCACGGACATCCCTTGGAGGCAATCAGCCCCAGCATTTT
CASSRTSLGGNQPQHF
>TRBJ2-1|TRBV5-1|many|NA
TGCGCCAGCAGCTTGGCTAGCTACAATGAGCAGTTCTTC
CASSLASYNEQFF
>TRBJ2-7|TRBV29-1|many|TRBD2
TGCAGCGTCGAAGACCGGGGGACTAGTGGGGAGCAGTACTTC
CSVEDRGTSGEQYF
>TRBJ2-5|TRBV24-1|NA|NA
TGTGCCACCAGTGAGGTTGACAGCCAAGAGACCCAGTACTTC
CATSEVDSQETQYF
>TRBJ2-1|TRBV11-1|few|TRBD2
TGTGCCAGCAGCGCGGGACTAGCGGGAGTCGGTGAGCAGTTCTTC
CASSAGLAGVGEQFF
>TRBJ2-7|TRBV18|few|TRBD2
TGTGCCAGCTCACCGTCGCGGGAGCGCTACTACGAGCAGTACTTC
CASSPSRERYYEQYF
>TRBJ2-7|TRBV10-3|many|TRBD1
TGTGCCATCAGTGAGTCGGGACAGTCCTACGAGCAGTACTTC
CAISESGQSYEQYF
>TRBJ2-3|TRBV24-1|NA|TRBD1
TGTGCCACCGCCGACGGACAGGGGGCCTGGGGCACAGATACGCAGTATTTT
CATADGQGAWGTDTQYF
>TRBJ1-2|TRBV20-1|many|NA
TGCAGTGCTAGTTCCCGTGAACCTAACTATGGCTACACCTTC
CSASSREPNYGYTF
>TRBJ2-5|TRBV4-3|NA|NA
TGCGCCAGCAGCCGGCACAGGGAAGGCCAAGAGACCCAGTACTTC
CASSRHREGQETQYF
>TRBJ1-1|TRBV5-5|few|NA
TGTGCCAGCAGCTGGGAGGGGGAGGTGAACACTGAAGCTTTCTTT
CASSWEGEVNTEAFF